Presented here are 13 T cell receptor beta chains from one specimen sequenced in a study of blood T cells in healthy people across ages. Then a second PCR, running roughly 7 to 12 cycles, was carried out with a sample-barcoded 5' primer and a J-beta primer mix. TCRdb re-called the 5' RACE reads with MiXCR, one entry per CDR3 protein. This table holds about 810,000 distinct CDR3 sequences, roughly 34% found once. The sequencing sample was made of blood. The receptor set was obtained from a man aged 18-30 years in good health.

CDR3 sequence: CALGFGQAEAFF. Here the CDR3 DNA reads TGTGCATTAGGATTCGGACAGGCTGAAGCTTTCTTT. This chain connects TRBV30 to TRBJ1-1, with 7 bases identical to TRBD1. This CDR3 has 12 amino acids. Germline V gene lookup returns CDR1 GTSNPN and CDR2 SVGIG (reference sequence). The full variable domain, its missing parts supplied by reference TRBV30 and TRBJ1-1, is SQTIHQWPATLVQPVGSPLSLECTVEGTSNPNLYWYRQAAGRGLQLLFYSVGIGQISSEVPQNLSASRPQDRQFILSSKKLLLSDSGFYLCALGFGQAEAFFGQGTRLTVV.

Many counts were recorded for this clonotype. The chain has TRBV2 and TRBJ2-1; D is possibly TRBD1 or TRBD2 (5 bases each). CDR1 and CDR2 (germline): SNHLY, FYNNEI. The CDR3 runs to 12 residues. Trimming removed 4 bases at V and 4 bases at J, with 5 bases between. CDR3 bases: TGTGCCAGCAGTGGGGGGTACAATGAGCAGTTCTTC. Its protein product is CASSGGYNEQFF.

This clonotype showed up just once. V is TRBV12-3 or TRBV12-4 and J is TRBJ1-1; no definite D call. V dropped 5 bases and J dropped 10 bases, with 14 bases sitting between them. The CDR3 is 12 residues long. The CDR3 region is CASSKLELVAFF. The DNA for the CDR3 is TGTGCCAGCAGTAAACTCGAGCTTGTAGCTTTCTTT.

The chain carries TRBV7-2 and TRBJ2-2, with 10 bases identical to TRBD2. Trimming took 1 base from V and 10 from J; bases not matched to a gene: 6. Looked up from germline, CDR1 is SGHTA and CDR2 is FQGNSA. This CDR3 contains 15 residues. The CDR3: CASSLVPAGGSELFF. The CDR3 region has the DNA TGTGCCAGCAGCTTAGTCCCAGCGGGGGGGTCGGAGCTGTTTTTT.

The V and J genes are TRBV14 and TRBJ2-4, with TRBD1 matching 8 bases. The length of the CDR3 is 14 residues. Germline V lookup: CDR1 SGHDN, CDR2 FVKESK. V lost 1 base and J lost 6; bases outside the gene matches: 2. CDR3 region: CASSQGTGLNIQYF. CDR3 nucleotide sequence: TGTGCCAGCAGCCAAGGGACAGGGCTAAACATTCAGTACTTC.

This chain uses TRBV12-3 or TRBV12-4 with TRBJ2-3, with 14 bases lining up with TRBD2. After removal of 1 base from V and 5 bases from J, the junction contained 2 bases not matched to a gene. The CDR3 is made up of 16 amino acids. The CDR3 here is CASSLGLAGGEDTQYF. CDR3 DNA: TGTGCCAGCAGTTTAGGACTAGCGGGGGGGGAAGATACGCAGTATTTT.

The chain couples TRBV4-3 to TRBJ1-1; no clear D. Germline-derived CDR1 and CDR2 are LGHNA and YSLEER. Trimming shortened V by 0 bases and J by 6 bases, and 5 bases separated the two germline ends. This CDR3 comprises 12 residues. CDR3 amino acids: CASSQDSAEAFF. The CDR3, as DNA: TGCGCCAGCAGCCAAGATTCGGCTGAAGCTTTCTTT.

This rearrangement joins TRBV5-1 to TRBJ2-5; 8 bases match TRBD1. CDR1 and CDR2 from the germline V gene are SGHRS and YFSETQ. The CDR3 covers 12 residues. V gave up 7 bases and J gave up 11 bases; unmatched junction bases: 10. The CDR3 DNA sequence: TGCGCCAGCTTCGGACAGGGTAGGGAGCAGTACTTC. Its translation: CASFGQGREQYF.

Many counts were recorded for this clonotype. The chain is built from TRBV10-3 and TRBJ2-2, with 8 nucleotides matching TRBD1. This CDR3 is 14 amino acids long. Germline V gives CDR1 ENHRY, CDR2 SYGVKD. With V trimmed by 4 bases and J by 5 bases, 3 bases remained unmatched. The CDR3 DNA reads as TGTGCCATCAGTGCGACAGGGGAAACCGGGGAGCTGTTTTTT. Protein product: CAISATGETGELFF.

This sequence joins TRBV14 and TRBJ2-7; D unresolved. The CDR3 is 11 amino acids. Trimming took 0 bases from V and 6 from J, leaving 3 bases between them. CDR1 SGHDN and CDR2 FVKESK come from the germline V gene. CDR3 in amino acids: CASSQETEQYF. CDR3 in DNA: TGTGCCAGCAGCCAAGAAACCGAGCAGTACTTC. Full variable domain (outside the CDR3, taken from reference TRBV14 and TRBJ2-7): EAGVTQFPSHSVIEKGQTVTLRCDPISGHDNLYWYRRVMGKEIKFLLHFVKESKQDESGMPNNRFLAERTGGTYSTLKVQPAELEDSGVYFCASSQETEQYFGPGTRLTVT.

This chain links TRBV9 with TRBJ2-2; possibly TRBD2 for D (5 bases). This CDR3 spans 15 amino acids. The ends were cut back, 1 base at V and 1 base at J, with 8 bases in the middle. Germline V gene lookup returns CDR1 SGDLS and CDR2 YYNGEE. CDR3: CASSVSGKNTGELFF. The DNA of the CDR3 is TGTGCCAGCAGCGTAAGCGGCAAGAACACCGGGGAGCTGTTTTTT.

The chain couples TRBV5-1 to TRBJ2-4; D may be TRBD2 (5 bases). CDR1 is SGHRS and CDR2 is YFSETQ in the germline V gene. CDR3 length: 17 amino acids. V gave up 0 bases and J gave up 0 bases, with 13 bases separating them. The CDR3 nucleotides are TGCGCCAGCAGCTTGGACAAAATAGGACTAGCCAAAAACATTCAGTACTTC. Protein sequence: CASSLDKIGLAKNIQYF.

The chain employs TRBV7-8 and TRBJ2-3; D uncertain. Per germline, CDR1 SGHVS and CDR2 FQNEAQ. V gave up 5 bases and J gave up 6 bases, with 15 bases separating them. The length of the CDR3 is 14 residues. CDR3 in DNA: TGTGCCAGCAGCGTATGGTCTAGGCCTGATACGCAGTATTTT. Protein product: CASSVWSRPDTQYF.